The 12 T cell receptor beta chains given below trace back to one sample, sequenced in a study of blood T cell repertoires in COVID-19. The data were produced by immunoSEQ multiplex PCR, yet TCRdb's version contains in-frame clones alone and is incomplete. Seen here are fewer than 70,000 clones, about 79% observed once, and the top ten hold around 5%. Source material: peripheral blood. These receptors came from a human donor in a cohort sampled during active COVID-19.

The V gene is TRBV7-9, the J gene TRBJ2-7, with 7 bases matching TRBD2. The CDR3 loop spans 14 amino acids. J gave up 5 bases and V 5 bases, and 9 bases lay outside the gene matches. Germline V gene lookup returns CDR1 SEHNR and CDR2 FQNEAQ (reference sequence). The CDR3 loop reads CASSLAAGKNEQYF. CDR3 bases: TGTGCCAGCAGCCTCGCAGCGGGGAAAAACGAGCAGTACTTC.

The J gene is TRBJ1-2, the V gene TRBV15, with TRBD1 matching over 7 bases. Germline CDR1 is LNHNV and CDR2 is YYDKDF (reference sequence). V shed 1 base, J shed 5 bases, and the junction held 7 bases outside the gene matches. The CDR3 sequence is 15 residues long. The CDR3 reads CATSRGSGGRYGYTF. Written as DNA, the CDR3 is TGTGCCACCAGCAGAGGTTCAGGGGGGAGGTATGGCTACACCTTC.

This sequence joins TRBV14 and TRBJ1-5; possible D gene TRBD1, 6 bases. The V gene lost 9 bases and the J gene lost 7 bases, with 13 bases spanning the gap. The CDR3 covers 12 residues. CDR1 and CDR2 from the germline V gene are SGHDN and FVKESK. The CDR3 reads CARGGGSQPQHF. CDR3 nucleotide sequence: TGTGCCAGAGGGGGGGGATCCCAGCCCCAGCATTTT.

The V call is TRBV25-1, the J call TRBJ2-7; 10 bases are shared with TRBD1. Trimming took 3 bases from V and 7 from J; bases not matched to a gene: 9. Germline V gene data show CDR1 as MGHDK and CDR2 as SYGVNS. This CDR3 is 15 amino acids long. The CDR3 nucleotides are TGTGCCAGCAGTGATACGGGACAGGGGTCTCAAGAGCAGTACTTC. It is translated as CASSDTGQGSQEQYF.

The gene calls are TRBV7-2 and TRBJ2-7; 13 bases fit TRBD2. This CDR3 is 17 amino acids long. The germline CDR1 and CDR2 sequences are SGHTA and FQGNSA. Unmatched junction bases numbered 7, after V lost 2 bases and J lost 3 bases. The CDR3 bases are TGTGCCAGCAGCTTATTAACAGGACTAGCGGGAGTCTACGAGCAGTACTTC. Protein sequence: CASSLLTGLAGVYEQYF.

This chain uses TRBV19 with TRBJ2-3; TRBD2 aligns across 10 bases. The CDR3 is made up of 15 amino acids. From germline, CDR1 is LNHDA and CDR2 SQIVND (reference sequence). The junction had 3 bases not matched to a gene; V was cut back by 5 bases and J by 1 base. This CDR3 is CASSALAGGTDTQYF. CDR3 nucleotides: TGTGCCAGTAGTGCTCTAGCGGGGGGCACAGATACGCAGTATTTT.

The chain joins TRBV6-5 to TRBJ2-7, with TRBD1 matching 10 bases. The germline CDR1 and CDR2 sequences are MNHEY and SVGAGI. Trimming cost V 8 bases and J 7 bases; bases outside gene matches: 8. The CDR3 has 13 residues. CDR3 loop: CASRRQGAWEQYF. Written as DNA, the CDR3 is TGTGCCAGCCGACGACAGGGGGCTTGGGAGCAGTACTTC.

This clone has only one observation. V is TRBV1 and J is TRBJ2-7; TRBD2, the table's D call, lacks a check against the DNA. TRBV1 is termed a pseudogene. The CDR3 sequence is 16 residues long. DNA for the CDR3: TGCACCAGCAGCCACCCCCGGCGGCGGGGGACCTACGAGCAGTACTTC. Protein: CTSSHPRRRGTYEQYF.

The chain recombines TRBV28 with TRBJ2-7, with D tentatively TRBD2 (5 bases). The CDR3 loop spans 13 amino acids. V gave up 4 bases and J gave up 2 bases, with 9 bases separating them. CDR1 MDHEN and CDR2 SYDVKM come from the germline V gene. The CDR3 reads CASSYRGPYEQYF. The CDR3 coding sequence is TGTGCCAGCAGTTACCGGGGTCCCTACGAGCAGTACTTC.

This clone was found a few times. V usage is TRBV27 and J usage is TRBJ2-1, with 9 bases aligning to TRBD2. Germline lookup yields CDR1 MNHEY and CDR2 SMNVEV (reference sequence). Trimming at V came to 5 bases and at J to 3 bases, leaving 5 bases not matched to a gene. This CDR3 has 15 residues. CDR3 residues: CASSDGSGSYNEQFF. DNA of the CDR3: TGTGCCAGCAGTGACGGTAGCGGGAGCTACAATGAGCAGTTCTTC.

CDR3 sequence reads: CAWSTTATEAFF. The CDR3, as DNA: TGTGCCTGGTCTACGACAGCCACTGAAGCTTTCTTT. This rearrangement joins TRBV30 to TRBJ1-1; D possibly corresponds to TRBD1 (5 bases). Germline V gene sequence: CDR1 GTSNPN, CDR2 SVGIG (reference sequence). This CDR3 region has 12 residues. The V end lost 5 bases, the J end lost 4 bases, and 11 bases lay between the germline ends. Full variable domain (remainder filled in from reference TRBV30 and TRBJ1-1): SQTIHQWPATLVQPVGSPLSLECTVEGTSNPNLYWYRQAAGRGLQLLFYSVGIGQISSEVPQNLSASRPQDRQFILSSKKLLLSDSGFYLCAWSTTATEAFFGQGTRLTVV.

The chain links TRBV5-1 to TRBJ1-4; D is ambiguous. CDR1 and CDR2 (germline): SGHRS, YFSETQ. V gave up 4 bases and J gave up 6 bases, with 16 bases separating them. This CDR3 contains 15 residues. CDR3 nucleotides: TGCGCCAGCAGCCCGAGAGGCTTCGCGGATGAAAAACTGTTTTTT. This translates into CASSPRGFADEKLFF.